These T cell receptor beta chains were read from a single sample in a study of siplizumab effects on memory and regulatory T cells. Measured with immunoSEQ multiplex PCR; TCRdb has only the in-frame clones, and not every one. The table lists more than 45,000 clones, 85% to 95% of them singletons, with roughly 38% in the top ten. Sequenced input: CD8+ T cells sorted from blood. The receptors originated from a human donor in good health. Both conserved end residues are part of each CDR3. The order of the fields is J gene, clone size, D gene, V gene, CDR3 protein, CDR3 DNA. D genes are given only for firm matches. A row's size may be missing; if present it is once, few, many or a size class.

J gene: TRBJ2-5
clone size: NA
D gene: NA
V gene: TRBV19
CDR3 protein: CASSIDLDPREAQYF
CDR3 DNA: TGTGCCAGTAGTATAGACCTGGACCCAAGAGAGGCCCAGTACTTC

J gene: TRBJ2-7
clone size: NA
D gene: NA
V gene: TRBV5-6
CDR3 protein: CASVRGGDEQYF
CDR3 DNA: TGTGCCAGCGTTAGGGGAGGTGACGAGCAGTACTTC

J gene: TRBJ2-1
clone size: NA
D gene: TRBD2
V gene: TRBV28
CDR3 protein: CASSLGLAGTEQFF
CDR3 DNA: TGTGCCAGCAGCCTGGGACTAGCGGGAACTGAGCAGTTCTTC

J gene: TRBJ1-2
clone size: many
D gene: TRBD1
V gene: TRBV7-2
CDR3 protein: CASSLGDRADYGYTF
CDR3 DNA: TGTGCCAGCAGCTTAGGTGACAGGGCGGACTATGGCTACACCTTC

J gene: TRBJ2-1
clone size: NA
D gene: NA
V gene: TRBV9
CDR3 protein: CASSVGADNEQFF
CDR3 DNA: TGTGCCAGCAGCGTAGGGGCAGACAATGAGCAGTTCTTC

J gene: TRBJ2-7
clone size: NA
D gene: NA
V gene: TRBV29-1
CDR3 protein: CSVAWGAGEQYF
CDR3 DNA: TGCAGCGTAGCCTGGGGGGCGGGCGAGCAGTACTTC

J gene: TRBJ2-7
clone size: NA
D gene: NA
V gene: TRBV7-6
CDR3 protein: CASSLVKGSVSSYEQYF
CDR3 DNA: TGTGCCAGCAGCTTAGTAAAAGGTAGCGTGAGCTCCTACGAGCAGTACTTC

J gene: TRBJ2-7
clone size: NA
D gene: NA
V gene: TRBV2
CDR3 protein: CAVLEADLYEQYF
CDR3 DNA: TGTGCCGTTCTGGAAGCGGACCTTTACGAGCAGTACTTC

J gene: TRBJ1-6
clone size: NA
D gene: NA
V gene: TRBV7-9
CDR3 protein: CASSGGGSPLHF
CDR3 DNA: TGTGCCAGCAGCGGGGGAGGATCACCCCTCCACTTT

J gene: TRBJ2-3
clone size: NA
D gene: TRBD2
V gene: TRBV11-3
CDR3 protein: CASSLGKTSGRGTDTQYF
CDR3 DNA: TGTGCCAGCAGCTTAGGAAAAACTAGCGGGAGAGGCACAGATACGCAGTATTTT

J gene: TRBJ2-5
clone size: NA
D gene: TRBD1
V gene: TRBV5-8
CDR3 protein: CASSLYSGTVGETQYF
CDR3 DNA: TGTGCCAGCAGCTTGTATTCTGGGACAGTCGGAGAGACCCAGTACTTC

J gene: TRBJ2-1
clone size: NA
D gene: TRBD1
V gene: TRBV5-8
CDR3 protein: CASKKQGNEQFF
CDR3 DNA: TGTGCCAGCAAAAAACAGGGGAATGAGCAGTTCTTC

J gene: TRBJ2-1
clone size: NA
D gene: NA
V gene: TRBV5-1
CDR3 protein: CASSRWGTSSYNEQFF
CDR3 DNA: TGCGCCAGCAGCCGCTGGGGGACCAGCTCCTACAATGAGCAGTTCTTC